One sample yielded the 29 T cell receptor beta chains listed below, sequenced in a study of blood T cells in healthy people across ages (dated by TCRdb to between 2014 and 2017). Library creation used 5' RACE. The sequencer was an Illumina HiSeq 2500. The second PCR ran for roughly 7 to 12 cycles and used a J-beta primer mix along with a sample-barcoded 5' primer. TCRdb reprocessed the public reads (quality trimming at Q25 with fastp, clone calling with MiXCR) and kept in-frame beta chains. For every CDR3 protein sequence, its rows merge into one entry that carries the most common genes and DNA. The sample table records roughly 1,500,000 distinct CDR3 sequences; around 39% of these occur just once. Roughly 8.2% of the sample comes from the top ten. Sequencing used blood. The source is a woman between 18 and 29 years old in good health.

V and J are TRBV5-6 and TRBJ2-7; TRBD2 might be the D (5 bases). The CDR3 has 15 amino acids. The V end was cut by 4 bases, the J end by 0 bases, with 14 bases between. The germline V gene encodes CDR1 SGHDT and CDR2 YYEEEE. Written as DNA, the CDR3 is TGTGCCAGCAGCCGGGCCGGGGAGAGCTCCTACGAGCAGTACTTC. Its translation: CASSRAGESSYEQYF.

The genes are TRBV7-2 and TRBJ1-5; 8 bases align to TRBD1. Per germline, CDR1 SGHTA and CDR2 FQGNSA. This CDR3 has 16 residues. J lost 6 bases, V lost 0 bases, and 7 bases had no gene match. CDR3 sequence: CASSLAGTGGSQPQHF. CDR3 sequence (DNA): TGTGCCAGCAGCTTAGCGGGGACAGGAGGTTCTCAGCCCCAGCATTTT.

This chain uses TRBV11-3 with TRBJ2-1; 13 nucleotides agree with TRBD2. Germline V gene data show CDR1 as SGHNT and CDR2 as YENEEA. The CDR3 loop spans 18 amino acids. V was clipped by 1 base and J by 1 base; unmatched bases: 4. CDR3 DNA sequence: TGTGCCAGCAGCTTAGGACTAGCGGGAGGCGCTTCCTACAATGAGCAGTTCTTC. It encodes CASSLGLAGGASYNEQFF.

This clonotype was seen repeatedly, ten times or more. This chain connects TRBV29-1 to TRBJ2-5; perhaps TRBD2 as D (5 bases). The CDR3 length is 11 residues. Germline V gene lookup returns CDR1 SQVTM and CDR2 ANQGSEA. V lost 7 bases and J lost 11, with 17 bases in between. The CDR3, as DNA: TGCAGCGCCAAGGATGGGAGAGAGCAGTACTTC. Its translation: CSAKDGREQYF.

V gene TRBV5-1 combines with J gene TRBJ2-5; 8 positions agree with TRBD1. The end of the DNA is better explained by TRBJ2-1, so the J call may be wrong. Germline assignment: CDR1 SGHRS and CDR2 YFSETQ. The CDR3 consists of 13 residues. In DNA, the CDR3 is TGCGCCAGCAGGGGACAGGACGGAGAGACCCAGTTCTTC. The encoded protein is CASRGQDGETQFF.

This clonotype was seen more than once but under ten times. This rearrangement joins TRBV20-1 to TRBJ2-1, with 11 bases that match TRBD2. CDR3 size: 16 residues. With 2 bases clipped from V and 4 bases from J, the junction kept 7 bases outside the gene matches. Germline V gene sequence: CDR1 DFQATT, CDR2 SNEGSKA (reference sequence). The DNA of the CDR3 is TGCAGTGCTAGATTCTCTAGCGGGGGGCTATACAATGAGCAGTTCTTC. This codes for CSARFSSGGLYNEQFF.

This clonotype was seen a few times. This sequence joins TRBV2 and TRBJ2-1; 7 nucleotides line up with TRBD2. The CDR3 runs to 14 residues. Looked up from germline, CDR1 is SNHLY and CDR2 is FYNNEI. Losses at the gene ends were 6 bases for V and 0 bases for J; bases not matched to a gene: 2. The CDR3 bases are TGTGCCAGCAGCCGGGACTACTCCTACAATGAGCAGTTCTTC. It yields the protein CASSRDYSYNEQFF. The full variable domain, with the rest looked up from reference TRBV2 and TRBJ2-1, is EPEVTQTPSHQVTQMGQEVILRCVPISNHLYFYWYRQILGQKVEFLVSFYNNEISEKSEIFDDQFSVERPDGSNFTLKIRSTKLEDSAMYFCASSRDYSYNEQFFGPGTRLTVL.

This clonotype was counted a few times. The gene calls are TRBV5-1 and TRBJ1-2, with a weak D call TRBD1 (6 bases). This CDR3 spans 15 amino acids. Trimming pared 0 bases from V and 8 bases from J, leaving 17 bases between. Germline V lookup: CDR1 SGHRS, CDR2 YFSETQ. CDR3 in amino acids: CASSLVPGDVMGYTF. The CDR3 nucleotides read TGCGCCAGCAGCTTGGTTCCAGGGGACGTAATGGGCTACACCTTC.

As DNA, the CDR3 is TGCGCCAGCAGCTTGGCAGGGGGAGACACCGGGGAGCTGTTTTTT. Translated: CASSLAGGDTGELFF. The chain is built from TRBV5-1 and TRBJ2-2, with 7 bases fitting TRBD1. Germline CDR1 is SGHRS and CDR2 is YFSETQ. This CDR3 spans 15 amino acids. J was trimmed by 3 bases and V by 0 bases; bases with no gene match: 2.

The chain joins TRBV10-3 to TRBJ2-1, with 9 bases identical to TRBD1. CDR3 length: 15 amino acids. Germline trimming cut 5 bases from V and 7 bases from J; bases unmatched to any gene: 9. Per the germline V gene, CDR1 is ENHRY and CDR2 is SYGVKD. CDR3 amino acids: CAISSDRGFTNEQFF. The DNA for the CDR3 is TGTGCCATCAGTTCGGACAGGGGTTTTACGAATGAGCAGTTCTTC.

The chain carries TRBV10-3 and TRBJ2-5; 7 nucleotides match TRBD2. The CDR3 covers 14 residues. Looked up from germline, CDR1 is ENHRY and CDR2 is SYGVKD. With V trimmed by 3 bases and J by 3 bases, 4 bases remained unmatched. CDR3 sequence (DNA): TGTGCCATCAGTGACGGACTAGGGAAAGAGACCCAGTACTTC. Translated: CAISDGLGKETQYF.

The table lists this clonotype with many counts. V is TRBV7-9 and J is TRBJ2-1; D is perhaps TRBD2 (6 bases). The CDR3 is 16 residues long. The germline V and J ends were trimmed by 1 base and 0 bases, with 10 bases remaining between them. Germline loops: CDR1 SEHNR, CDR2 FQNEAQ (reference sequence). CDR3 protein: CASSLGRGSSYNEQFF. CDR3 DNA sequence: TGTGCCAGCAGCTTAGGGCGGGGAAGCTCCTACAATGAGCAGTTCTTC.

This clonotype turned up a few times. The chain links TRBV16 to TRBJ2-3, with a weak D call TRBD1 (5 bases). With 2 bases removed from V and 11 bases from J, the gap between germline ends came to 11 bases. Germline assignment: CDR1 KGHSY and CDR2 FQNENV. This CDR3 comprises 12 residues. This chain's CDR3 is CASSQGADKQYF. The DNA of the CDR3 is TGTGCCAGCAGCCAAGGGGCAGACAAGCAGTATTTT.

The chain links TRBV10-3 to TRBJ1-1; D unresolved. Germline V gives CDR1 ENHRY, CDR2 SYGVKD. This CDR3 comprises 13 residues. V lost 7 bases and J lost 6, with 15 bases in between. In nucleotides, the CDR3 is TGTGCCATCACTCCCAGTGGTGGCCCTGAAGCTTTCTTT. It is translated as CAITPSGGPEAFF.

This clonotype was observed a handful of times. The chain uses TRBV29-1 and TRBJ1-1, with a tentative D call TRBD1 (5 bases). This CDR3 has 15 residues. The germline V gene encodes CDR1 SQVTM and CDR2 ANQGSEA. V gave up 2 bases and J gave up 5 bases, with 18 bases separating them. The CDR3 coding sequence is TGCAGCGTTGAAACATACGGAGGGGCTGGGACTGAAGCTTTCTTT. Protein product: CSVETYGGAGTEAFF.

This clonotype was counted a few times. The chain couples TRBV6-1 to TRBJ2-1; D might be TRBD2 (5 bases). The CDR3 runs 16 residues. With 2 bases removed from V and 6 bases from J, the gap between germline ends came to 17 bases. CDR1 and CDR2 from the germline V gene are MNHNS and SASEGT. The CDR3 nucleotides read TGTGCCAGCAGTGAACGGCTAGCCCCGACCCTCAATGAGCAGTTCTTC. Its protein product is CASSERLAPTLNEQFF.

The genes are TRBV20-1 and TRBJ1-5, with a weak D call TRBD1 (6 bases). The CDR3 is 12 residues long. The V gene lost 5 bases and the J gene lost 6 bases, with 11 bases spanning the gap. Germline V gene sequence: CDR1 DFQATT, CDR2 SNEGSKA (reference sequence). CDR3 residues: CSAHAGVQPQHF. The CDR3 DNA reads TGCAGTGCTCACGCAGGGGTTCAGCCCCAGCATTTT.

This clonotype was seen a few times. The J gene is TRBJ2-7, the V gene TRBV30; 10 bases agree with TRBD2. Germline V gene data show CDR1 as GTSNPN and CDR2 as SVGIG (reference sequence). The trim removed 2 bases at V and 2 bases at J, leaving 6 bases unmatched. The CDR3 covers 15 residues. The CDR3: CAWSKKAGGPYEQYF. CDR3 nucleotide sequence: TGTGCCTGGAGTAAAAAAGCGGGAGGGCCCTACGAGCAGTACTTC.

The DNA of the CDR3 is TGTGCCAGCAGCGTAGCCGGGGGGGTCACAGATACGCAGTATTTT. Encoded protein: CASSVAGGVTDTQYF. The gene calls are TRBV9 and TRBJ2-3; TRBD2 matches 8 bases. Germline assignment: CDR1 SGDLS and CDR2 YYNGEE. V was clipped by 0 bases and J by 2 bases; unmatched bases: 2. CDR3 size: 15 residues.

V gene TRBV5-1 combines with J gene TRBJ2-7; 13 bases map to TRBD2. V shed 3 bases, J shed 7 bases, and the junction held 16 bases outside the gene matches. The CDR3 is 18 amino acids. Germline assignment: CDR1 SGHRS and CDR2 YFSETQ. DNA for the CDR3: TGCGCCAGCAGCTCGAGGACTAGCGGGAGAGGTACACACAATGAGCAGTACTTC. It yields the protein CASSSRTSGRGTHNEQYF. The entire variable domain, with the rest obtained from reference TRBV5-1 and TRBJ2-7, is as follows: KAGVTQTPRYLIKTRGQQVTLSCSPISGHRSVSWYQQTPGQGLQFLFEYFSETQRNKGNFPGRFSGRQFSNSRSEMNVSTLELGDSALYLCASSSRTSGRGTHNEQYFGPGTRLTVT.

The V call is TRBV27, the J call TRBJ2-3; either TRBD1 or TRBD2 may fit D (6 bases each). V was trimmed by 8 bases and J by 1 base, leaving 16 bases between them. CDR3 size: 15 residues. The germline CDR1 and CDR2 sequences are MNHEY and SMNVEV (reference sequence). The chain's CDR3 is CASGPTGARTDTQYF. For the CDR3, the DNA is TGTGCCAGCGGACCTACGGGGGCCCGCACAGATACGCAGTATTTT.

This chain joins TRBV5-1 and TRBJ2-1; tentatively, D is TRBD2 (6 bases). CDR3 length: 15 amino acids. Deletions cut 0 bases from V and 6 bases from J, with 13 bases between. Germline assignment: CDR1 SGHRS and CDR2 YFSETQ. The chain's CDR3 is CASSLVGSDFNEQFF. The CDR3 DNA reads TGCGCCAGCAGCTTGGTCGGGAGCGATTTCAATGAGCAGTTCTTC.

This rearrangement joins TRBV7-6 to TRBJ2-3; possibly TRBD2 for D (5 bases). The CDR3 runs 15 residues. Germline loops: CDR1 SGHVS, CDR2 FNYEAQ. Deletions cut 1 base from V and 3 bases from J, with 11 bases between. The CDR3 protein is CASSLVARSTDTQYF. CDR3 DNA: TGTGCCAGCAGCTTAGTAGCGCGTTCGACAGATACGCAGTATTTT.

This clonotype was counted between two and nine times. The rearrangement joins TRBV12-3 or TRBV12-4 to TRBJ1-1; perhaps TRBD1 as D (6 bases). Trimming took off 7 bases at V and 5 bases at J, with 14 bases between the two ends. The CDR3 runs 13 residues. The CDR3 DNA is TGTGCCAGCACCTTCCTAACAGGGACTGAAGCTTTCTTT. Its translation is CASTFLTGTEAFF.

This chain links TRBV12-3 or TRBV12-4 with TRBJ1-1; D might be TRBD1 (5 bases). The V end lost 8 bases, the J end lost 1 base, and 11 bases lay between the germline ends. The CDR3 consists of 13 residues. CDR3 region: CASGARSNTEAFF. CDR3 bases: TGTGCCAGCGGGGCGAGGTCGAACACTGAAGCTTTCTTT.

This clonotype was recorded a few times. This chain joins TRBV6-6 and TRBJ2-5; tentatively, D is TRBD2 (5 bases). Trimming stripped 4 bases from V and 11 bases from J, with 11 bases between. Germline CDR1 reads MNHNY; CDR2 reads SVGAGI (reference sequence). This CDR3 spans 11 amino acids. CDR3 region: CASSSDYGQYF. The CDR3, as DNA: TGTGCCAGCAGTTCCGACTATGGGCAGTACTTC.

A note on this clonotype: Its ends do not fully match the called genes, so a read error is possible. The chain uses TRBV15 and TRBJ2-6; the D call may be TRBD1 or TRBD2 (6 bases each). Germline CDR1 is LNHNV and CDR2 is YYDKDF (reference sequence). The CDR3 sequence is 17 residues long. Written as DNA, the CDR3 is TGTGCCACCAGCAGAGAAAAATACGGAAGGGGGGCCAACGTCCCGACTTTC. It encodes CATSREKYGRGANVPTF.

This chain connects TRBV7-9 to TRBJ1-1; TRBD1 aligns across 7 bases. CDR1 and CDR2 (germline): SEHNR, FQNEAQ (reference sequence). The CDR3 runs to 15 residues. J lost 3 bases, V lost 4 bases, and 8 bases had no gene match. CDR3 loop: CASSSRQGQDTEAFF. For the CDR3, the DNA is TGTGCCAGCAGCTCCCGACAGGGTCAGGACACTGAAGCTTTCTTT.

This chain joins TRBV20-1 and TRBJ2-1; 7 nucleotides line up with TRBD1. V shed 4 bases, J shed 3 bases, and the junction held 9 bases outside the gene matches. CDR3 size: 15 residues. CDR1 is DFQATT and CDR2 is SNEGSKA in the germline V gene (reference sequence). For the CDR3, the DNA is TGCAGTGCTACTGAAGGGGGCTCCTTCTACAATGAGCAGTTCTTC. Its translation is CSATEGGSFYNEQFF.